This T cell receptor beta chain was identified during a study of vaccination effects on CD4 cells after COVID-19. The J segment lost 4 bases and the V segment lost 8 bases, leaving 10 bases of the junction unmatched. Germline-derived CDR1 and CDR2 are SNHLY and FYNNEI. The CDR3 contains 15 residues. TCRdb keeps only in-frame clones here, not all; method: immunoSEQ multiplex PCR. The table shows about 41,000 clones, with approximately 70% occurring only once. With regard to this clone: What it recognizes is unknown.

Antigen-specific CD4+ T cell clonotypes were called by their expansion after viral peptide-pool culture in ViraFEST. After roughly 11 days in culture, the CD4+ T cells were isolated. None of these healthy vaccinees had been infected with SARS-CoV-2 before vaccination. Cultures used a few million PBMC per well, 9.5 to 10 IU/ml IL-2 and roughly 10 ug/ml peptides. Sequences were derived from CD4+ T cells from PBMCs cultured with HCoV-OC43 spike peptides, sampled before COVID-19 vaccination. Subset reported: HCoV-OC43 spike overlapping peptide pool stimulation. The genes are TRBV2 and TRBJ1-1; 10 nucleotides agree with TRBD1. This receptor was taken from a human donor who received a COVID-19 vaccine. CDR3 sequence (DNA): TGTGCCAGCGGGGAGGGAAGGACAGGGGGCACTGAAGCTTTCTTT. This translates into CASGEGRTGGTEAFF.